This T cell receptor (beta chain) is drawn from a study of blood T cell repertoires in COVID-19. For the study at large: Acute-phase and convalescent COVID-19 samples originated in the United States, Italy and Spain. Sources were T cells, B-cell-depleted T cells, or PBMCs; the material itself was cDNA or gDNA.

The CDR3 covers 11 residues. V lost 6 bases, J lost 9 bases, and 11 bases lay in between. Germline V gene lookup returns CDR1 SEHNR and CDR2 FQNEAQ (reference sequence). Authors' processing steps: Nucleated cell number was recorded as an estimate derived from reference gene primer amplification. Assay used: immunoSEQ multiplex PCR; TCRdb lists only in-frame clones, some missing. V, J and clone size reflect that table, while D and trimming were determined from the DNA. The top ten hold roughly 24% of the sample, which has approximately 31,000 clones, around nine tenths seen once. Sequences were obtained from peripheral blood. The clonotype comes from a woman over 75 with active or convalescent COVID-19. The V and J genes are TRBV7-9 and TRBJ2-5; TRBD1 might be the D (6 bases). The CDR3 protein is CASSRQAAQYF. CDR3 coding DNA: TGTGCCAGCAGTCGACAGGCAGCCCAGTACTTC.